A single T cell receptor (beta chain) is shown here with its context. This specimen belongs to a study of shared clonotypes between healthy human individuals. Trimming left V 4 bases short and J 5 bases short, with 17 bases between. This CDR3 comprises 15 residues. CDR1 and CDR2 (germline): MDHEN, SYDVKM. Repertoires were generated with immunoSEQ multiplex PCR, while TCRdb's copy carries only in-frame clones and drops some. The sample includes about 1 million clones, under 80% of them seen just once. The sequenced sample was memory CD4+ T cells sorted from blood. Subset of the sample: CD45RA-negative fraction. The TCR comes from a man aged 18 to 29 in good health. The V gene is TRBV28, the J gene TRBJ1-1; a weak D match, TRBD1 (5 bases). The CDR3 sequence: CASSSPIRGGTEAFF. The CDR3 DNA reads TGTGCCAGCAGTTCCCCCATCCGGGGGGGAACTGAAGCTTTCTTT.